The source of this TCR beta chain is a study of T-cell reconstitution after alpha-beta-depleted transplantation in children. There are 19 residues in the CDR3. Trimming took 5 bases from V and 0 from J, leaving 23 bases between them. Preparation of the TCRbeta library was carried out with unique molecular identifiers. Via MiXCR, TCRdb re-called the PCR reads, giving one row per CDR3 protein. Among approximately 97,000 distinct CDR3 sequences listed, about 8% were seen once. Study-level points and caveats: Approximately two months post-transplant, alpha-beta T cells reportedly originated from several hundred expanded graft clones. From surviving recipient T cells and thymic progenitors came the high day-60 TCRbeta diversity observed in some patients. One year post-transplant, T-cell counts and diversity were largely derived from T cells produced anew.

Judged by abundance, this clonotype is medium-sized. No antigen is known for it. The TCR sequence derives from a boy younger than 10 with acute lymphoblastic leukemia, due to receive a stem cell transplant. Source: PBMCs, taken before TCRalphabeta/CD19-depleted stem cell transplant. This chain links TRBV12-3 or TRBV12-4 with TRBJ2-1, with D possibly being TRBD1 (6 bases). The CDR3 is CASSGPLSDRKGSYNEQFF. The CDR3 bases are TGTGCCAGCAGTGGGCCTCTTTCGGACAGAAAAGGCTCCTACAATGAGCAGTTCTTC.